One sample yielded the 17 T cell receptor beta chains listed below, sequenced in a study of OX40 agonist ivuxolimab in advanced cancers. The repertoire was sequenced with immunoSEQ multiplex PCR; TCRdb's copy has only in-frame clones and lacks some. Counted here are 45,000 to 60,000 clones, about 89% occurring once; the ten biggest clones make up about 3.8%. Sequencing used CD4+ or CD8+ T cells sorted from blood, obtained in a trial of the OX40 agonist ivuxolimab. These receptors were obtained from an adult with an advanced solid tumor such as melanoma, head and neck, liver or kidney cancer.

The genes are TRBV7-9 and TRBJ1-1; 8 bases fit TRBD1. The CDR3 sequence is 15 residues long. V trimming: 0 bases; J trimming: 5 bases; junction bases outside the gene matches: 5. Germline V gene data show CDR1 as SEHNR and CDR2 as FQNEAQ (reference sequence). The CDR3 DNA sequence: TGTGCCAGCAGCTTAGCGCAGGGGGCGCGGACTGAAGCTTTCTTT. It is translated as CASSLAQGARTEAFF.

The chain carries TRBV21-1 and TRBJ2-2; no check of the table's D call, TRBD1, against the DNA was made. TRBV21-1 constitutes a pseudogene. This CDR3 comprises 16 residues. CDR3 loop: CAVSPGQRGDTGELFF. Here the CDR3 DNA reads TGTGCCGTATCACCGGGACAGAGAGGAGACACCGGGGAGCTGTTTTTT.

The rearrangement uses TRBV4-2 and TRBJ1-4; D gene uncertain. Germline-derived CDR1 and CDR2 are LGHNA and YNFKEQ. V gave up 0 bases and J gave up 2 bases, with 7 bases separating them. The CDR3 is made up of 15 amino acids. The CDR3 loop reads CASSQDGGTNEKLFF. In DNA form, the CDR3 reads TGTGCCAGCAGCCAAGATGGAGGGACTAATGAAAAACTGTTTTTT.

This clone appeared once. CDR3 sequence reads: CASSEGQDPEAFF. CDR3 sequence (DNA): TGTGCCAGCAGTGAAGGACAGGACCCTGAAGCTTTCTTT. The chain links TRBV6-1 to TRBJ1-1, with D possibly TRBD1 on 6 matching bases. The CDR3 contains 13 residues. V was cut by 1 base and J by 6 bases, with 9 bases left in between. Germline values: CDR1 MNHNS, CDR2 SASEGT.

The rearrangement uses TRBV27 and TRBJ2-1; a possible D gene is TRBD2 (6 bases). Germline V gene lookup returns CDR1 MNHEY and CDR2 SMNVEV (reference sequence). Trimming took off 5 bases at V and 6 bases at J, with 11 bases between the two ends. The length of the CDR3 is 13 residues. CDR3 DNA: TGTGCCAGCAGTCGGGGGTGGGGCAATGAGCAGTTCTTC. Its translation: CASSRGWGNEQFF.

The CDR3 region has the DNA TGTGCCAGCAGTTTAGGCACAGGGCTAACCGGGGAGCTGTTTTTT. Its protein product is CASSLGTGLTGELFF. The gene calls are TRBV28 and TRBJ2-2; tentative D call: TRBD1 (6 bases). The V end lost 2 bases, the J end lost 5 bases, and 12 bases lay between the germline ends. The CDR3 runs 15 residues. Germline V lookup: CDR1 MDHEN, CDR2 SYDVKM.

This chain's CDR3 is CASSADGHEQFF. CDR3 DNA: TGTGCCAGCAGTGCGGACGGCCATGAGCAGTTCTTC. The gene calls are TRBV28 and TRBJ2-1; no clear D gene. This CDR3 has 12 amino acids. V shed 5 bases and J shed 8 bases, with 10 bases lying between them. Per the germline V gene, CDR1 is MDHEN and CDR2 is SYDVKM.

The CDR3 region has the DNA TGCGCCAGCAGCCGCACACAGGGGGGGACTGAAGCTTTCTTT. It yields the protein CASSRTQGGTEAFF. V gene TRBV4-3 combines with J gene TRBJ1-1; 8 positions match TRBD1. Germline V gene data show CDR1 as LGHNA and CDR2 as YSLEER. The CDR3 totals 14 residues. The ends lost 4 bases at V and 5 bases at J; junction bases unmatched: 6.

The V and J genes are TRBV5-5 and TRBJ1-1; perhaps TRBD1 as D (6 bases). The germline V gene encodes CDR1 SGHKS and CDR2 YYEKEE (reference sequence). Trimming stripped 4 bases from V and 3 bases from J, with 13 bases between. CDR3 length: 14 amino acids. The CDR3 spells CASSHTGLDTEAFF. CDR3 nucleotides: TGTGCCAGCAGCCACACAGGGCTAGACACTGAAGCTTTCTTT.

The table lists this clone with a count of one. The chain employs TRBV5-4 and TRBJ2-3; D ambiguous. V lost 4 bases to trimming and J lost 0 bases, with 9 bases between them. The CDR3 contains 14 residues. Germline CDR1 and CDR2: SGHNT and YYREEE (reference sequence). The CDR3 here is CASSPDTSTDTQYF. The DNA for the CDR3 is TGTGCCAGCAGCCCCGACACTAGCACAGATACGCAGTATTTT. Full variable domain (missing parts from reference TRBV5-4 and TRBJ2-3): ETGVTQSPTHLIKTRGQQVTLRCSSQSGHNTVSWYQQALGQGPQFIFQYYREEENGRGNFPPRFSGLQFPNYSSELNVNALELDDSALYLCASSPDTSTDTQYFGPGTRLTVL.

The rearrangement joins TRBV9 to TRBJ2-7; 7 bases align to TRBD1. The junction had 6 bases not matched to a gene; V was cut back by 0 bases and J by 3 bases. The CDR3 extends over 15 amino acids. The germline gives CDR1 SGDLS, CDR2 YYNGEE. CDR3 sequence reads: CASSVDGTAFYEQYF. The CDR3 nucleotides are TGTGCCAGCAGCGTAGACGGGACAGCATTCTACGAGCAGTACTTC.

V gene TRBV30 combines with J gene TRBJ2-2; 7 bases fit TRBD1. This CDR3 is 17 amino acids long. Losses at the gene ends were 1 base for V and 3 bases for J; bases not matched to a gene: 11. The V gene's germline CDR1 is GTSNPN and CDR2 SVGIG (reference sequence). The CDR3, as DNA: TGTGCCTGGAGTGACCCGCACAGGGGTTTGTACACCGGGGAGCTGTTTTTT. Protein: CAWSDPHRGLYTGELFF. The variable domain in full, with the rest retrieved from reference TRBV30 and TRBJ2-2, is SQTIHQWPATLVQPVGSPLSLECTVEGTSNPNLYWYRQAAGRGLQLLFYSVGIGQISSEVPQNLSASRPQDRQFILSSKKLLLSDSGFYLCAWSDPHRGLYTGELFFGEGSRLTVL.

The V gene is TRBV28, the J gene TRBJ2-7, with 7 bases matching TRBD1. CDR3 length equals 14 residues. Germline V gives CDR1 MDHEN, CDR2 SYDVKM. The J segment lost 0 bases and the V segment lost 5 bases, leaving 4 bases of the junction unmatched. The CDR3 DNA reads as TGTGCCAGCAGTCGGACAGGAAGCTCCTACGAGCAGTACTTC. It encodes CASSRTGSSYEQYF.

This rearrangement joins TRBV5-6 to TRBJ2-2; no clear D gene. The CDR3 has 13 residues. The V and J ends lost 6 bases and 0 bases respectively, with 6 bases between them. CDR1 is SGHDT, CDR2 YYEEEE, per germline. In DNA form, the CDR3 reads TGTGCCAGCACATTTACGAACACCGGGGAGCTGTTTTTT. This codes for CASTFTNTGELFF.

The rearrangement uses TRBV28 and TRBJ2-5; D perhaps matches TRBD2 (7 bases). Germline V gene lookup returns CDR1 MDHEN and CDR2 SYDVKM. The germline V and J ends were trimmed by 6 bases and 4 bases, with 21 bases remaining between them. This CDR3 is 16 amino acids long. CDR3 region: CASSRYGGGPGETQYF. The DNA for the CDR3 is TGTGCCAGCAGCCGTTACGGCGGGGGCCCTGGAGAGACCCAGTACTTC.

This chain connects TRBV4-1 to TRBJ1-2, with a weak D call TRBD1 (6 bases). Trimming took off 3 bases at V and 3 bases at J, with 14 bases between the two ends. The germline V gene has CDR1 MGHRA and CDR2 YSYEKL. The length of the CDR3 is 15 residues. The CDR3 sequence is CASSQRQAGDYGYTF. The CDR3 bases are TGCGCCAGCAGCCAGCGACAGGCAGGGGACTATGGCTACACCTTC.

V usage is TRBV28 and J usage is TRBJ2-2, with TRBD2 identical over 9 bases. Germline V gene sequence: CDR1 MDHEN, CDR2 SYDVKM. The V gene end was trimmed by 3 bases and the J gene end by 6 bases; junction bases not matched to a gene: 5. The CDR3 length is 15 residues. The CDR3 DNA reads TGTGCCAGCAGTTTCGTAGCGGGAGCGCCCGGGGAGCTGTTTTTT. It codes for CASSFVAGAPGELFF.